A selection of T cell receptor beta chains follows, all from one sample in a study of control samples from healthy donors and cancer patients. The repertoire was sequenced with immunoSEQ multiplex PCR; TCRdb's copy has only in-frame clones and lacks some. The sample has roughly 60,000 clones; around 94% are singletons. Specimen: blood. The receptor set was obtained from a man under 40 in good health. The CDR3 runs from the conserved cysteine through the conserved F or W. The order of the fields is J gene, clone size, V gene, D gene, CDR3 protein, CDR3 DNA. The D gene is left open where the match is weak. Size tells how often a clone was seen (once, few, many) or the class of an expanded clone, and some rows leave it out.

j_call: TRBJ2-7; clone_size: once; v_call: TRBV27; d_call: NA; cdr3_aa: CASTGGTGEQYF; cdr3_nt: TGTGCCAGCACCGGGGGCACGGGGGAGCAGTACTTC
j_call: TRBJ2-1; clone_size: NA; v_call: TRBV5-1; d_call: NA; cdr3_aa: CASSSWTGGTYEQFF; cdr3_nt: TGCGCCAGCAGCTCTTGGACAGGCGGGACATATGAGCAGTTCTTC
j_call: TRBJ1-1; clone_size: NA; v_call: TRBV11-1; d_call: NA; cdr3_aa: CASSPIGVWTEAFF; cdr3_nt: TGTGCCAGCAGCCCTATAGGGGTCTGGACTGAAGCTTTCTTT
j_call: TRBJ2-7; clone_size: once; v_call: TRBV6-5; d_call: TRBD1; cdr3_aa: CASSDPGTASYEQYF; cdr3_nt: TGTGCCAGCTCCGACCCCGGGACAGCTTCCTACGAGCAGTACTTC
j_call: TRBJ2-1; clone_size: NA; v_call: TRBV3-1/TRBV3-2; d_call: TRBD2; cdr3_aa: CASSPGTSGSHEQFF; cdr3_nt: TGTGCCAGCAGCCCCGGGACTAGCGGGAGTCATGAGCAGTTCTTC
j_call: TRBJ2-3; clone_size: NA; v_call: TRBV19; d_call: TRBD2; cdr3_aa: CASSITSGRALDTQYF; cdr3_nt: TGTGCCAGTAGTATTACTAGCGGGAGGGCCTTAGATACGCAGTATTTT
j_call: TRBJ2-1; clone_size: once; v_call: TRBV19; d_call: TRBD1; cdr3_aa: CASVRTGGLHEQFF; cdr3_nt: TGTGCCAGTGTGAGGACAGGGGGCCTTCATGAGCAGTTCTTC
j_call: TRBJ2-1; clone_size: NA; v_call: TRBV19; d_call: TRBD1; cdr3_aa: CATQKSHRDRGGNEQFF; cdr3_nt: TGTGCCACCCAGAAATCCCACCGGGACAGGGGGGGAAATGAGCAGTTCTTC
j_call: TRBJ2-2; clone_size: NA; v_call: TRBV7-2; d_call: NA; cdr3_aa: CASSRVGQGNTGELFF; cdr3_nt: TGTGCCAGCAGCCGTGTCGGGCAGGGGAACACCGGGGAGCTGTTTTTT
j_call: TRBJ1-1; clone_size: NA; v_call: TRBV18; d_call: NA; cdr3_aa: CASSYPPGEGTEAFF; cdr3_nt: TGTGCCAGCTCATACCCGCCAGGGGAGGGAACTGAAGCTTTCTTT
j_call: TRBJ2-7; clone_size: NA; v_call: TRBV11-2; d_call: NA; cdr3_aa: CASSKGSLGSYEQYF; cdr3_nt: TGTGCCAGCAGCAAGGGCAGCCTCGGCTCCTACGAGCAGTACTTC
j_call: TRBJ1-4; clone_size: NA; v_call: TRBV28; d_call: TRBD1; cdr3_aa: CASSLDRGRYWEKLFF; cdr3_nt: TGTGCCAGCAGTTTGGACAGGGGGCGGTACTGGGAAAAACTGTTTTTT
j_call: TRBJ1-2; clone_size: NA; v_call: TRBV4-3; d_call: TRBD1; cdr3_aa: CASSKGQGDGYTF; cdr3_nt: TGCGCCAGCAGCAAGGGACAGGGAGACGGCTACACCTTC
j_call: TRBJ2-4; clone_size: NA; v_call: TRBV5-6; d_call: NA; cdr3_aa: CASSLWGEGDIQYF; cdr3_nt: TGTGCCAGCAGCTTGTGGGGTGAGGGAGACATTCAGTACTTC
j_call: TRBJ1-2; clone_size: NA; v_call: TRBV27; d_call: TRBD1; cdr3_aa: CASSLTGSNYGYTF; cdr3_nt: TGTGCCAGCAGTTTGACAGGGTCTAACTATGGCTACACCTTC
j_call: TRBJ1-5; clone_size: NA; v_call: TRBV4-2; d_call: TRBD1; cdr3_aa: CASSQPGQDQPQHF; cdr3_nt: TGTGCCAGCAGCCAACCGGGACAGGATCAGCCCCAGCATTTT
j_call: TRBJ2-2; clone_size: NA; v_call: TRBV7-2; d_call: NA; cdr3_aa: CASSLRSGRQGGGELFF; cdr3_nt: TGTGCCAGCAGCTTAAGGTCGGGGAGGCAGGGTGGCGGGGAGCTGTTTTTT
j_call: TRBJ2-1; clone_size: NA; v_call: TRBV11-3; d_call: NA; cdr3_aa: CASSSRQVSSYNEQFF; cdr3_nt: TGTGCCAGCAGCTCGCGACAGGTTAGCTCCTACAATGAGCAGTTCTTC
j_call: TRBJ1-3; clone_size: NA; v_call: TRBV30; d_call: NA; cdr3_aa: CAWSVVSSGNTIYF; cdr3_nt: TGTGCCTGGAGTGTAGTAAGCTCTGGAAACACCATATATTTT
j_call: TRBJ1-5; clone_size: NA; v_call: TRBV7-8; d_call: NA; cdr3_aa: CASKTHVRESNQPQHF; cdr3_nt: TGTGCCAGTAAAACCCATGTCCGGGAATCAAATCAGCCCCAGCATTTT
j_call: TRBJ1-2; clone_size: once; v_call: TRBV19; d_call: TRBD1; cdr3_aa: CASSILERTGRSYTF; cdr3_nt: TGTGCCAGTAGTATACTGGAAAGGACAGGGCGAAGCTACACCTTC
j_call: TRBJ1-6; clone_size: NA; v_call: TRBV19; d_call: TRBD1; cdr3_aa: CASSTRGQSRGNSPLHF; cdr3_nt: TGTGCCAGTAGTACACGGGGACAGTCGAGGGGGAATTCACCCCTCCACTTT
j_call: TRBJ2-3; clone_size: NA; v_call: TRBV18; d_call: NA; cdr3_aa: CASSPGAGALGDTQYF; cdr3_nt: TGTGCCAGCTCACCAGGGGCAGGGGCCCTCGGGGATACGCAGTATTTT
j_call: TRBJ1-1; clone_size: NA; v_call: TRBV18; d_call: TRBD1; cdr3_aa: CASSPFSGQLNTEAFF; cdr3_nt: TGTGCCAGCTCGCCCTTTTCGGGACAGCTGAACACTGAAGCTTTCTTT
j_call: TRBJ1-1; clone_size: once; v_call: TRBV30; d_call: NA; cdr3_aa: CAWKDTYTEAFF; cdr3_nt: TGTGCCTGGAAGGACACATACACTGAAGCTTTCTTT
j_call: TRBJ2-3; clone_size: NA; v_call: TRBV7-2; d_call: TRBD1; cdr3_aa: CASSMTGSDTQYF; cdr3_nt: TGTGCCAGCAGCATGACAGGGTCAGATACGCAGTATTTT
j_call: TRBJ1-1; clone_size: NA; v_call: TRBV18; d_call: TRBD1; cdr3_aa: CASSAETGGRTEAFF; cdr3_nt: TGTGCCAGCTCCGCAGAGACAGGGGGCCGGACTGAAGCTTTCTTT
j_call: TRBJ2-3; clone_size: once; v_call: TRBV5-6; d_call: NA; cdr3_aa: CASSSRSGLTDTQYF; cdr3_nt: TGTGCCAGCAGCTCGCGTAGCGGACTCACAGATACGCAGTATTTT
j_call: TRBJ2-7; clone_size: few; v_call: TRBV12-3/TRBV12-4; d_call: NA; cdr3_aa: CASSGTSSYEQYF; cdr3_nt: TGTGCCAGCAGTGGGACTTCATCCTACGAGCAGTACTTC
j_call: TRBJ1-2; clone_size: NA; v_call: TRBV6-6; d_call: NA; cdr3_aa: CASRVDHNYGYTF; cdr3_nt: TGTGCCAGCAGGGTCGACCATAACTATGGCTACACCTTC
j_call: TRBJ2-1; clone_size: NA; v_call: TRBV27; d_call: TRBD2; cdr3_aa: CASSLTAGGPHEQFF; cdr3_nt: TGTGCCAGCAGTTTGACGGCGGGAGGGCCCCATGAGCAGTTCTTC
j_call: TRBJ2-6; clone_size: NA; v_call: TRBV5-6; d_call: NA; cdr3_aa: CASHSLDPGGANVLTF; cdr3_nt: TGTGCCAGCCACTCCCTGGACCCGGGTGGGGCCAACGTCCTGACTTTC
j_call: TRBJ2-1; clone_size: NA; v_call: TRBV29-1; d_call: NA; cdr3_aa: CSVEEAGTDNEQFF; cdr3_nt: TGCAGCGTTGAAGAGGCCGGGACGGACAATGAGCAGTTCTTC
j_call: TRBJ1-6; clone_size: once; v_call: TRBV7-3; d_call: TRBD1; cdr3_aa: CASSTTGQGDSPLHF; cdr3_nt: TGTGCCAGCAGCACCACGGGACAGGGGGATTCACCCCTCCACTTT
j_call: TRBJ1-2; clone_size: NA; v_call: TRBV3-1/TRBV3-2; d_call: NA; cdr3_aa: CASSQEEGMVANYGYTF; cdr3_nt: TGTGCCAGCAGCCAAGAGGAGGGGATGGTAGCTAACTATGGCTACACCTTC
j_call: TRBJ1-5; clone_size: NA; v_call: TRBV6-2/TRBV6-3; d_call: NA; cdr3_aa: CASSYIGQPQHF; cdr3_nt: TGTGCCAGCAGTTACATAGGCCAGCCCCAGCATTTT
j_call: TRBJ2-1; clone_size: NA; v_call: TRBV27; d_call: NA; cdr3_aa: CASSRRDNEQFF; cdr3_nt: TGTGCCAGCAGTAGGCGAGACAATGAGCAGTTCTTC
j_call: TRBJ1-1; clone_size: NA; v_call: TRBV18; d_call: NA; cdr3_aa: CASSHTNTEAFF; cdr3_nt: TGTGCCAGCTCACATACTAACACTGAAGCTTTCTTT
j_call: TRBJ1-1; clone_size: NA; v_call: TRBV19; d_call: TRBD1; cdr3_aa: CASNKGDRENTEAFF; cdr3_nt: TGTGCCAGTAACAAGGGGGACAGGGAGAACACTGAAGCTTTCTTT
j_call: TRBJ2-2; clone_size: NA; v_call: TRBV19; d_call: TRBD2; cdr3_aa: CASSIGTSGRLGGELFF; cdr3_nt: TGTGCCAGTAGTATTGGAACTAGCGGGAGACTCGGCGGGGAGCTGTTTTTT
j_call: TRBJ1-5; clone_size: once; v_call: TRBV6-6; d_call: NA; cdr3_aa: CASQTVSNQPQHF; cdr3_nt: TGTGCCAGTCAGACAGTAAGCAATCAGCCCCAGCATTTT
j_call: TRBJ2-3; clone_size: NA; v_call: TRBV28; d_call: NA; cdr3_aa: CASILGYTQYF; cdr3_nt: TGTGCCAGCATACTGGGCTATACGCAGTATTTT
j_call: TRBJ1-6; clone_size: NA; v_call: TRBV30; d_call: NA; cdr3_aa: CAWSVGSGRQDSPLHF; cdr3_nt: TGTGCCTGGAGTGTAGGATCAGGGAGGCAGGATTCACCCCTCCACTTT
j_call: TRBJ1-2; clone_size: NA; v_call: TRBV7-2; d_call: TRBD1; cdr3_aa: CASSFKGQGEDYGYTF; cdr3_nt: TGTGCCAGCAGCTTTAAGGGACAGGGGGAGGACTATGGCTACACCTTC
j_call: TRBJ2-7; clone_size: NA; v_call: TRBV9; d_call: NA; cdr3_aa: CASSVEGYEQYF; cdr3_nt: TGTGCCAGCAGCGTAGAGGGTTACGAGCAGTACTTC
j_call: TRBJ1-3; clone_size: NA; v_call: TRBV30; d_call: TRBD1; cdr3_aa: CAWGKTTGDGSGNTIYF; cdr3_nt: TGTGCCTGGGGTAAAACGACAGGGGACGGCTCTGGAAACACCATATATTTT
j_call: TRBJ1-2; clone_size: NA; v_call: TRBV4-2; d_call: NA; cdr3_aa: CASTPRGGDGYTF; cdr3_nt: TGTGCCAGCACCCCGAGGGGCGGAGATGGCTACACCTTC
j_call: TRBJ1-1; clone_size: NA; v_call: TRBV6-4; d_call: NA; cdr3_aa: CASSDQGGRTEAFF; cdr3_nt: TGTGCCAGCAGTGATCAGGGCGGGAGGACTGAAGCTTTCTTT
j_call: TRBJ2-7; clone_size: NA; v_call: TRBV9; d_call: NA; cdr3_aa: CASSVSQGHSYEQYF; cdr3_nt: TGTGCCAGCAGCGTAAGTCAGGGACACTCCTACGAGCAGTACTTC
j_call: TRBJ1-2; clone_size: NA; v_call: TRBV6-5; d_call: TRBD1; cdr3_aa: CASTQQGAYGYTF; cdr3_nt: TGTGCCAGCACCCAACAGGGGGCTTATGGCTACACCTTC
j_call: TRBJ2-7; clone_size: NA; v_call: TRBV7-9; d_call: TRBD1; cdr3_aa: CASSGQGRYEQYF; cdr3_nt: TGTGCCAGCAGCGGACAGGGGAGGTACGAGCAGTACTTC
j_call: TRBJ1-1; clone_size: NA; v_call: TRBV6-5; d_call: NA; cdr3_aa: CASSYLVSRNTEAFF; cdr3_nt: TGTGCCAGCAGTTATCTAGTATCTCGGAACACTGAAGCTTTCTTT
j_call: TRBJ2-3; clone_size: NA; v_call: TRBV9; d_call: TRBD2; cdr3_aa: CASSALSGGFSTDTQYF; cdr3_nt: TGTGCCAGCAGCGCGCTTAGCGGGGGGTTTAGCACAGATACGCAGTATTTT
j_call: TRBJ2-2; clone_size: NA; v_call: TRBV5-8; d_call: TRBD1; cdr3_aa: CASSLEKGAGTGELFF; cdr3_nt: TGTGCCAGCAGCTTGGAAAAGGGGGCGGGCACCGGGGAGCTGTTTTTT
j_call: TRBJ2-5; clone_size: NA; v_call: TRBV20-1; d_call: NA; cdr3_aa: CSASASMETQYF; cdr3_nt: TGCAGTGCTAGTGCTAGCATGGAGACCCAGTACTTC
j_call: TRBJ2-5; clone_size: NA; v_call: TRBV4-1; d_call: NA; cdr3_aa: CASSAVGGVGQETQYF; cdr3_nt: TGCGCCAGCAGCGCGGTTGGGGGAGTGGGCCAAGAGACCCAGTACTTC
j_call: TRBJ2-2; clone_size: NA; v_call: TRBV18; d_call: TRBD2; cdr3_aa: CASSLSGGNTGELFF; cdr3_nt: TGTGCCAGCTCACTAAGCGGGGGAAACACCGGGGAGCTGTTTTTT